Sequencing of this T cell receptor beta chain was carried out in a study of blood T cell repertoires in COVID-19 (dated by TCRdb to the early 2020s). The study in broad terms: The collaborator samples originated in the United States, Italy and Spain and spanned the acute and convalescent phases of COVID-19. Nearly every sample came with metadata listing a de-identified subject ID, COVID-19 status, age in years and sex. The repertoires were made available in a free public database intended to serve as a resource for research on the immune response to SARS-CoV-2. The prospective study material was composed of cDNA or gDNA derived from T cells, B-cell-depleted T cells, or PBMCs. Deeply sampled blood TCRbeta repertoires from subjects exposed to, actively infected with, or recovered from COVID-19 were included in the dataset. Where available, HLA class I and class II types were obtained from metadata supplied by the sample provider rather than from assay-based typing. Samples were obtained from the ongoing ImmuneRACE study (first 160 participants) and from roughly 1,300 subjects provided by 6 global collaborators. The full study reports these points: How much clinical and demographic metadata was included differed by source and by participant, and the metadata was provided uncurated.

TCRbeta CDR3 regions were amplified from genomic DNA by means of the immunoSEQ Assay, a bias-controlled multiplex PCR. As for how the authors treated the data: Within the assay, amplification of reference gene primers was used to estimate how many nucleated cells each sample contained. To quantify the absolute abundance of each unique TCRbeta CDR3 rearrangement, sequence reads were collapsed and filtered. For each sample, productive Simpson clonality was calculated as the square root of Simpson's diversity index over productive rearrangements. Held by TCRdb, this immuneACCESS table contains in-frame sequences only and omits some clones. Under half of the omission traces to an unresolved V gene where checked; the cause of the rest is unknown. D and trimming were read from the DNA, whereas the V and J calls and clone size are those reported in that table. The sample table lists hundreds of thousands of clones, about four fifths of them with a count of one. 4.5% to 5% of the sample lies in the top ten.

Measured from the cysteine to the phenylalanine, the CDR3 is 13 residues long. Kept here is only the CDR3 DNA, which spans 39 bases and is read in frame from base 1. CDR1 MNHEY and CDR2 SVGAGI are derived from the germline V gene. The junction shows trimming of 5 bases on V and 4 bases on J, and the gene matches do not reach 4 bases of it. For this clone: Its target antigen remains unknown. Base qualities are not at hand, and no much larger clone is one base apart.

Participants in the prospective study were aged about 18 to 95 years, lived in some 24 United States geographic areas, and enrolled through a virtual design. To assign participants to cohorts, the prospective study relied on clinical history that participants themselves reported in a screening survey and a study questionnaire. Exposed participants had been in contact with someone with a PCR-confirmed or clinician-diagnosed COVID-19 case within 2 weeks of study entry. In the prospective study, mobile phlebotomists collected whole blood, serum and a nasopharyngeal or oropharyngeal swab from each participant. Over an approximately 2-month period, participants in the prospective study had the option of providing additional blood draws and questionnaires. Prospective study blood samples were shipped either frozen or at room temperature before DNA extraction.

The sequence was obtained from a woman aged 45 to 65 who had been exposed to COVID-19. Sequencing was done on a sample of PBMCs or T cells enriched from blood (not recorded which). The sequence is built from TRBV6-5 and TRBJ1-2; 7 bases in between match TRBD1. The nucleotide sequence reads TGTGCCAGCAGTAACCGGGACAGCTATGGCTACACCTTC. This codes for CASSNRDSYGYTF.